The source of this T cell receptor (beta chain) is a study of identifying expanded T cells in peripheral blood. Study-level results: Variance in clone template counts between two-week samples significantly increased with total template count across all healthy donors. Roughly 1.2 clones differed between technical replicates, versus approximately 16 and 20 over time.

Note on this clone: Its target is unknown.

Collection occurred without any documented infections or immune events in donors. CDR3 size: 15 residues. After removal of 3 bases from V and 3 bases from J, the junction contained 6 bases not matched to a gene. The germline gives CDR1 ENHRY, CDR2 SYGVKD. Repertoires were generated with immunoSEQ multiplex PCR, while TCRdb's copy carries only in-frame clones and drops some. Among more than 85,000 clones listed, 88% were seen once. The receptor was isolated from a person aged 18-69 years in good health. V usage is TRBV10-3 and J usage is TRBJ2-7; 9 bases are shared with TRBD2. Input material: blood. CDR3 residues: CAISEGASGDYEQYF. DNA for the CDR3: TGTGCCATCAGTGAAGGGGCTAGCGGGGACTACGAGCAGTACTTC.